These 15 T cell receptor beta chains were sequenced from one sample in a study of cytomegalovirus exposure and HLA in healthy donors. The PCR had 60 Vbeta and 13 Jbeta primers. The repertoire was sequenced with immunoSEQ multiplex PCR; TCRdb's copy has only in-frame clones and lacks some. This sample carries over 110,000 clones, 82% of them seen once, and the ten largest clones take approximately 2.4%. The sequenced sample was PBMCs. The receptor set was obtained from a male donor in good health and CMV-seronegative.

The J gene is TRBJ1-2, the V gene TRBV11-2; D uncertain. Germline V gene data show CDR1 as SGHAT and CDR2 as FQNNGV. The V end lost 0 bases, the J end lost 2 bases, and 13 bases lay between the germline ends. This CDR3 has 16 amino acids. The CDR3 is CASSLDHELPNYGYTF. CDR3 DNA: TGTGCCAGCAGCTTAGATCACGAACTCCCAAACTATGGCTACACCTTC.

There are a few counts of this clone. CDR3 nucleotides: TGTGCCATCAGTGACGGCAATGAGCAGTTCTTC. Residues: CAISDGNEQFF. The chain recombines TRBV10-3 with TRBJ2-1; D gene ambiguous. Trimming pared 3 bases from V and 6 bases from J, leaving 3 bases between. Germline values: CDR1 ENHRY, CDR2 SYGVKD. The length of the CDR3 is 11 residues.

V usage is TRBV6-5 and J usage is TRBJ2-7; D is ambiguous. This CDR3 spans 12 amino acids. Germline CDR1 and CDR2: MNHEY and SVGAGI. V lost 5 bases and J 5 bases, leaving 10 bases between the germline ends. In DNA, the CDR3 is TGTGCCAGCAGTGATCCTAGTGACGAGCAGTACTTC. This encodes CASSDPSDEQYF.

This clone appeared once. The CDR3 reads CASSGLAEEQYF. CDR3 nucleotides: TGTGCCAGCAGCGGGTTAGCGGAAGAGCAGTACTTC. V usage is TRBV9 and J usage is TRBJ2-7; a possible D gene is TRBD2 (6 bases). Trimming shortened V by 3 bases and J by 7 bases, and 11 bases separated the two germline ends. This CDR3 spans 12 amino acids. CDR1 is SGDLS, CDR2 YYNGEE, per germline. Variable domain in full (rest from reference TRBV9 and TRBJ2-7): DSGVTQTPKHLITATGQRVTLRCSPRSGDLSVYWYQQSLDQGLQFLIQYYNGEERAKGNILERFSAQQFPDLHSELNLSSLELGDSALYFCASSGLAEEQYFGPGTRLTVT.

The chain has TRBV19 and TRBJ2-3, with D maybe TRBD2 (5 bases). The CDR3 consists of 13 residues. The V gene lost 4 bases and the J gene lost 6 bases, with 11 bases spanning the gap. The germline V gene encodes CDR1 LNHDA and CDR2 SQIVND (reference sequence). The CDR3 coding sequence is TGTGCCAGTAGTACCGCAAAGCGGGATACGCAGTATTTT. This sequence encodes CASSTAKRDTQYF.

V is TRBV2 and J is TRBJ1-2, with D possibly TRBD1 on 6 matching bases. The ends were cut back, 5 bases at V and 6 bases at J, with 7 bases in the middle. The germline CDR1 and CDR2 sequences are SNHLY and FYNNEI. The CDR3 length is 11 residues. The CDR3 coding sequence is TGTGCCAGCAGTTACAGGGATGGCTACACCTTC. Translation gives CASSYRDGYTF.

This clone was found once. The sample contains more than one DNA sequence encoding this CDR3. The V and J genes are TRBV27 and TRBJ2-7; 7 nucleotides align to TRBD1. CDR3 length: 13 residues. Unmatched junction bases numbered 4, after V lost 4 bases and J lost 4 bases. Germline V lookup: CDR1 MNHEY, CDR2 SMNVEV (reference sequence). The DNA of the CDR3 is TGTGCCAGCAGTTACAGGGGAGCTTACGAGCAGTACTTC. Encoded protein: CASSYRGAYEQYF.

The V gene is TRBV7-9, the J gene TRBJ2-6; D perhaps matches TRBD1 (6 bases). The CDR3 consists of 15 residues. V shed 3 bases and J shed 3 bases, with 9 bases lying between them. The germline CDR1 and CDR2 sequences are SEHNR and FQNEAQ (reference sequence). The CDR3 protein is CASSFTGFGANVLTF. DNA of the CDR3: TGTGCCAGCAGCTTTACAGGGTTTGGGGCCAACGTCCTGACTTTC.

This chain joins TRBV14 and TRBJ2-2; D possibly corresponds to TRBD2 (6 bases). Germline CDR1 reads SGHDN; CDR2 reads FVKESK. The CDR3 runs 14 residues. V was trimmed by 6 bases and J by 2 bases, leaving 10 bases between them. CDR3 in DNA: TGTGCCAGCAGGGGGGACTTCAACACCGGGGAGCTGTTTTTT. It translates to CASRGDFNTGELFF.

The chain joins TRBV19 to TRBJ1-4; D is ambiguous. CDR1 is LNHDA and CDR2 is SQIVND in the germline V gene (reference sequence). The V end lost 0 bases, the J end lost 8 bases, and 13 bases lay between the germline ends. This CDR3 region has 15 residues. CDR3 sequence: CASSIEDGMREKLFF. In DNA form, the CDR3 reads TGTGCCAGTAGTATAGAGGACGGGATGAGAGAAAAACTGTTTTTT.

This clone was observed once. The chain recombines TRBV7-2 with TRBJ2-7; 8 bases map to TRBD2. V dropped 5 bases and J dropped 1; count of bases not matched to a gene: 4. Per the germline V gene, CDR1 is SGHTA and CDR2 is FQGNSA. The CDR3 runs to 14 residues. The chain's CDR3 is CASSITSGSYEQYF. DNA for the CDR3: TGTGCCAGCAGCATCACTAGCGGTTCCTACGAGCAGTACTTC.

The V call is TRBV10-3, the J call TRBJ2-5; TRBD1 agrees at 7 bases. The V and J ends lost 4 bases and 5 bases, in that order; junction bases with no gene match: 10. Germline CDR1 and CDR2: ENHRY and SYGVKD. The CDR3 loop spans 15 amino acids. CDR3 sequence reads: CAISGTGEGVETQYF. The CDR3, as DNA: TGTGCCATCAGTGGAACAGGGGAAGGTGTCGAGACCCAGTACTTC.

The chain is built from TRBV28 and TRBJ2-4; maybe TRBD2 (6 bases). Germline V gene data show CDR1 as MDHEN and CDR2 as SYDVKM. The CDR3 consists of 13 residues. The V and J ends lost 7 bases and 7 bases respectively, with 14 bases between them. This chain's CDR3 is CASTYRESNIQYF. CDR3 nucleotide sequence: TGTGCCAGCACCTACCGGGAGAGTAACATTCAGTACTTC.

V and J are TRBV6-5 and TRBJ2-6; a possible D gene is TRBD1 (5 bases). The CDR3 totals 15 residues. V lost 5 bases to trimming and J lost 2 bases, with 10 bases between them. Germline V gene data show CDR1 as MNHEY and CDR2 as SVGAGI. The CDR3 loop is CASSPGSAGANVLTF. Here the CDR3 DNA reads TGTGCCAGCAGTCCAGGGTCCGCTGGGGCCAACGTCCTGACTTTC.

This rearrangement joins TRBV6-6 to TRBJ1-2; TRBD1 might be the D (6 bases). Germline CDR1 MNHNY, CDR2 SVGAGI (reference sequence). CDR3 length: 15 amino acids. The germline V and J ends were trimmed by 0 bases and 2 bases, with 10 bases remaining between them. The CDR3 coding sequence is TGTGCCAGCAGTTACTCGGGGGGGCCCAACTATGGCTACACCTTC. Its protein is CASSYSGGPNYGYTF.